This T cell receptor beta chain was sequenced in a study of T-cell reconstitution after alpha-beta-depleted transplantation in children. This CDR3 comprises 18 residues. Germline assignment: CDR1 SGHRS and CDR2 YFSETQ. The V segment lost 3 bases and the J segment 2 bases; nucleotides outside the gene matches: 5. A TCRbeta library incorporating unique molecular identifiers was prepared. TCRdb re-derived calls from the PCR reads in MiXCR, one entry per CDR3 protein. The profile shows 490,000 or so distinct CDR3 sequences, under 15% of them singletons. Here the sequenced sample was PBMCs from the stem cell graft donor, taken from the stem cell graft. The sequence was obtained from a human donor who donated a stem cell graft to a child with combined immunodeficiency. The rearrangement joins TRBV5-1 to TRBJ2-2; 15 nucleotides match TRBD2. Here the CDR3 DNA reads TGCGCCAGCAGCTACCGGACTAGCGGGAGGGCCAACACCGGGGAGCTGTTTTTT. Its translation: CASSYRTSGRANTGELFF. Variable domain in full (rest from reference TRBV5-1 and TRBJ2-2): KAGVTQTPRYLIKTRGQQVTLSCSPISGHRSVSWYQQTPGQGLQFLFEYFSETQRNKGNFPGRFSGRQFSNSRSEMNVSTLELGDSALYLCASSYRTSGRANTGELFFGEGSRLTVL.